These 27 T cell receptor beta chains share one sample of origin, sequenced in a study of blood T cell repertoires in COVID-19. This table comes from immunoSEQ multiplex PCR, and its TCRdb copy is limited to in-frame clones, with some not included. In the table there are 100,000 or so clones, 70% to 90% of which are singletons. The sequenced sample consisted of peripheral blood. Receptors originate from a human donor in a cohort sampled during active COVID-19.

The gene calls are TRBV6-5 and TRBJ2-6; weak D call: TRBD2 (5 bases). The CDR3 is made up of 15 amino acids. Germline loops: CDR1 MNHEY, CDR2 SVGAGI. V gave up 5 bases and J gave up 4 bases, with 12 bases separating them. The CDR3 region is CASSPGTAGANVLTF. CDR3 nucleotides: TGTGCCAGCAGTCCGGGAACAGCGGGGGCCAACGTCCTGACTTTC.

J is TRBJ1-1 and V is TRBV5-1; possible D gene TRBD1, 5 bases. This CDR3 is 16 amino acids long. V was cut by 4 bases and J by 0 bases, with 16 bases left in between. Germline loops: CDR1 SGHRS, CDR2 YFSETQ. This chain's CDR3 is CASSPGTAGVNTEAFF. DNA of the CDR3: TGCGCCAGCAGCCCCGGGACCGCGGGGGTGAACACTGAAGCTTTCTTT.

The V call is TRBV7-2, the J call TRBJ2-5; D unclear. V lost 1 base to trimming and J lost 5 bases, with 11 bases between them. Per germline, CDR1 SGHTA and CDR2 FQGNSA. The CDR3 covers 14 residues. Written as DNA, the CDR3 is TGTGCCAGCAGCTTAGTGCGCGGAGTGGAGACCCAGTACTTC. Translating it yields CASSLVRGVETQYF.

This chain joins TRBV7-2 and TRBJ2-2; TRBD2 aligns across 8 bases. Germline loops: CDR1 SGHTA, CDR2 FQGNSA. V was pared by 1 base and J by 1 base, with 8 bases of the junction left unmatched. CDR3 length equals 18 residues. CDR3 nucleotide sequence: TGTGCCAGCAGCTTAGGGAAGACTAGCGCACAGAACACCGGGGAGCTGTTTTTT. This translates into CASSLGKTSAQNTGELFF.

J is TRBJ2-1 and V is TRBV5-1; TRBD1 might be the D (5 bases). The CDR3 has 13 amino acids. Germline assignment: CDR1 SGHRS and CDR2 YFSETQ. Trimming took off 4 bases at V and 5 bases at J, with 10 bases between the two ends. The CDR3 nucleotides are TGCGCCAGCAGCACAGGACCCCACAATGAGCAGTTCTTC. Translated: CASSTGPHNEQFF.

The chain links TRBV5-1 to TRBJ1-2; D uncertain. CDR3 size: 14 residues. V lost 5 bases to trimming and J lost 2 bases, with 13 bases between them. Germline CDR1 SGHRS, CDR2 YFSETQ. CDR3 loop: CASSYDGRNYGYTF. CDR3 in DNA: TGCGCCAGCAGTTATGATGGCAGAAACTATGGCTACACCTTC.

This chain connects TRBV6-6 to TRBJ1-1, with TRBD1 identical over 8 bases. Losses at the gene ends were 7 bases for V and 4 bases for J; bases not matched to a gene: 5. The CDR3 length is 13 residues. The germline V gene has CDR1 MNHNY and CDR2 SVGAGI (reference sequence). The chain's CDR3 is CASIGQGATEAFF. As DNA, the CDR3 is TGTGCCAGCATCGGACAGGGCGCCACTGAAGCTTTCTTT.

This clone was seen ten or more times. This chain joins TRBV19 and TRBJ1-2, with TRBD1 as a possible D gene (5 bases). Trimming shortened V by 7 bases and J by 7 bases, and 22 bases separated the two germline ends. The CDR3 runs 15 residues. Germline lookup yields CDR1 LNHDA and CDR2 SQIVND (reference sequence). The CDR3 reads CASIPQASISVGYTF. CDR3 bases: TGTGCCAGTATTCCACAGGCGAGTATTTCGGTTGGCTACACCTTC.

V gene TRBV27 combines with J gene TRBJ1-1, with D uncertain. V shed 6 bases and J shed 0 bases, with 8 bases lying between them. CDR3 length: 13 amino acids. Germline V gene data show CDR1 as MNHEY and CDR2 as SMNVEV (reference sequence). The CDR3 sequence is CASSTQMNTEAFF. The CDR3 region has the DNA TGTGCCAGCAGCACACAGATGAACACTGAAGCTTTCTTT.

The gene calls are TRBV11-2 and TRBJ2-4; 9 nucleotides align to TRBD2. The germline gives CDR1 SGHAT, CDR2 FQNNGV. J lost 12 bases, V lost 5 bases, and 11 bases had no gene match. The CDR3 spans 14 residues. In DNA, the CDR3 is TGTGCCAGCAGCCCCCCCAAACTAGCGGGCTATCAGTACTTC. It yields the protein CASSPPKLAGYQYF.

Judged by abundance, this clone is medium-sized. CDR3 coding DNA: TGCGCCAGCAGTGAGTCGGGAGATACCTACAATGAGCAGTTCTTC. Amino acid sequence: CASSESGDTYNEQFF. This chain uses TRBV10-1 with TRBJ2-1, with D maybe TRBD2 (5 bases). CDR1 WNHNN and CDR2 SYGVQD come from the germline V gene (reference sequence). Trimming removed 0 bases at V and 2 bases at J, with 8 bases between. The CDR3 has 15 amino acids.

The chain links TRBV28 to TRBJ2-7, with 10 bases that match TRBD1. Germline V lookup: CDR1 MDHEN, CDR2 SYDVKM. The CDR3 runs to 13 residues. After removal of 5 bases from V and 3 bases from J, the junction contained 1 base not matched to a gene. The CDR3 is CASSRDRGYEQYF. CDR3 bases: TGTGCCAGCAGTCGGGACAGGGGCTACGAGCAGTACTTC.

The rearrangement joins TRBV7-9 to TRBJ2-5; tentatively, D is TRBD1 (5 bases). Germline CDR1 SEHNR, CDR2 FQNEAQ (reference sequence). Between the trimmed V and J ends, which lost 1 base and 5 bases, there was a span of 11 bases. There are 14 residues in the CDR3. This CDR3 reads CASSLGAGWETQYF. The DNA for the CDR3 is TGTGCCAGCAGCTTAGGGGCAGGGTGGGAGACCCAGTACTTC.

This chain connects TRBV6-5 to TRBJ1-5; the match to TRBD1 covers 7 bases. V was pared by 7 bases and J by 3 bases, with 9 bases of the junction left unmatched. This CDR3 is 15 amino acids long. The germline V gene has CDR1 MNHEY and CDR2 SVGAGI. CDR3 nucleotides: TGTGCCAGCACCACTGGACAGGCAAACAATCAGCCCCAGCATTTT. It specifies CASTTGQANNQPQHF.

J is TRBJ2-1 and V is TRBV5-4, with 9 bases that match TRBD2. The CDR3 runs 16 residues. The germline CDR1 and CDR2 sequences are SGHNT and YYREEE (reference sequence). Trimming cost V 0 bases and J 2 bases; bases outside gene matches: 3. CDR3 coding DNA: TGTGCCAGCAGCTTGGGCCTAGCGGGAACCTACAATGAGCAGTTCTTC. It yields the protein CASSLGLAGTYNEQFF.

The CDR3 loop is CASSAEWIYTF. The CDR3 DNA sequence: TGTGCCAGCAGTGCGGAATGGATCTACACCTTC. The J gene is TRBJ1-2, the V gene TRBV6-2 or TRBV6-3; D call uncertain. Germline V gene sequence: CDR1 MNHEY, CDR2 SVGEGT. This CDR3 spans 11 amino acids. V lost 5 bases and J 10 bases, leaving 11 bases between the germline ends.

The chain is built from TRBV6-1 and TRBJ2-5, with 8 nucleotides matching TRBD2. The CDR3 consists of 16 residues. The germline CDR1 and CDR2 sequences are MNHNS and SASEGT. Unmatched junction bases numbered 9, after V lost 1 base and J lost 5 bases. The CDR3 DNA reads as TGTGCCAGCAGTGAAGGGTCCCGGACTAGCCTGGAGACCCAGTACTTC. Residues: CASSEGSRTSLETQYF.

The chain has TRBV18 and TRBJ1-1, with D maybe TRBD1 (6 bases). The ends were cut back, 6 bases at V and 1 base at J, with 15 bases in the middle. The CDR3 extends over 15 amino acids. Germline V gene lookup returns CDR1 KGHSH and CDR2 LQKENI. CDR3 residues: CASSKTGTRNTEAFF. Here the CDR3 DNA reads TGTGCCAGCTCGAAGACCGGGACACGGAACACTGAAGCTTTCTTT.

The chain links TRBV6-6 to TRBJ2-7, with TRBD2 identical over 7 bases. This CDR3 has 19 residues. The V segment lost 5 bases and the J segment 4 bases; nucleotides outside the gene matches: 23. Germline V lookup: CDR1 MNHNY, CDR2 SVGAGI (reference sequence). The DNA for the CDR3 is TGTGCCAGCAGTCCCGGGACTTCCCGGACTAGGAGGCGTGGGTACGAGCAGTACTTC. It encodes CASSPGTSRTRRRGYEQYF.

V and J are TRBV5-1 and TRBJ2-7; D is possibly TRBD1 (6 bases). Per germline, CDR1 SGHRS and CDR2 YFSETQ. V lost 3 bases and J 5 bases, leaving 9 bases between the germline ends. This CDR3 has 12 residues. CDR3 in DNA: TGCGCCAGCAGCTCCCAGGGGAACGAGCAGTACTTC. It translates to CASSSQGNEQYF.

The V gene is TRBV4-3, the J gene TRBJ2-3; TRBD2 agrees at 11 bases. Germline trimming cut 4 bases from V and 6 bases from J; bases unmatched to any gene: 21. Germline V gene data show CDR1 as LGHNA and CDR2 as YSLEER. The CDR3 is made up of 20 amino acids. The CDR3 DNA follows: TGCGCCAGCAGCCTTGAATATCTAGCGGGAGGCCCGGGAGGGGCGGATACGCAGTATTTT. It codes for CASSLEYLAGGPGGADTQYF.

This chain uses TRBV19 with TRBJ2-5, with D unclear. Trimming left V 6 bases short and J 5 bases short, with 16 bases between. The CDR3 contains 14 residues. Germline V gene data show CDR1 as LNHDA and CDR2 as SQIVND (reference sequence). The CDR3 loop is CASRSPIPGETQYF. CDR3 DNA sequence: TGTGCCAGTAGAAGCCCAATCCCCGGGGAGACCCAGTACTTC.

The chain is built from TRBV28 and TRBJ1-2; the D is unclear. The V gene lost 8 bases and the J gene lost 5 bases, with 15 bases spanning the gap. The germline V gene encodes CDR1 MDHEN and CDR2 SYDVKM. There are 13 residues in the CDR3. CDR3 bases: TGTGCCAGCTTAGGCAGGTTGGTTTATGGCTACACCTTC. Its protein product is CASLGRLVYGYTF.

V usage is TRBV4-3 and J usage is TRBJ2-3, with 14 bases that match TRBD2. Germline CDR1 LGHNA, CDR2 YSLEER. The V gene end was trimmed by 1 base and the J gene end by 7 bases; junction bases not matched to a gene: 4. The CDR3 runs to 16 residues. DNA for the CDR3: TGCGCCAGCAGCCAAGGACTAGCGGGGGGGGGAAATACGCAGTATTTT. It is translated as CASSQGLAGGGNTQYF.

J is TRBJ1-2 and V is TRBV7-2; no reliable D call. V lost 1 base, J lost 3 bases, and 6 bases lay in between. The germline CDR1 and CDR2 sequences are SGHTA and FQGNSA. CDR3 size: 13 residues. Here the CDR3 reads CASSLDRDYGYTF. The CDR3 DNA reads TGTGCCAGCAGCTTAGACAGAGACTATGGCTACACCTTC.

The chain recombines TRBV27 with TRBJ2-7, with 7 bases lining up with TRBD1. Germline CDR1 and CDR2: MNHEY and SMNVEV (reference sequence). Trimming took 5 bases from V and 3 from J; bases not matched to a gene: 10. There are 15 residues in the CDR3. CDR3 DNA sequence: TGTGCCAGCAGTCCCGACCCGGGACAGCGCTACGAGCAGTACTTC. Protein sequence: CASSPDPGQRYEQYF.

This chain uses TRBV2 with TRBJ1-5; 9 nucleotides agree with TRBD1. The J segment lost 4 bases and the V segment lost 5 bases, leaving 6 bases of the junction unmatched. Germline V gene sequence: CDR1 SNHLY, CDR2 FYNNEI. This CDR3 is 15 amino acids long. The CDR3 DNA sequence: TGTGCCAGCAGTAACGTAGGACAGGGGAATCAGCCCCAGCATTTT. Translating it yields CASSNVGQGNQPQHF.